The 27 T cell receptor beta chains below were found in one sample sequenced in a study of blood T cell repertoires in COVID-19. TCRdb's table, derived via immunoSEQ multiplex PCR, lists solely in-frame clones and lacks some. The repertoire holds about 210,000 clones, with roughly four fifths as singletons. The specimen was PBMCs or T cells enriched from blood (not recorded which). The receptor set was obtained from a middle-aged man who had recovered from COVID-19.

The genes are TRBV6-5 and TRBJ2-7, with 14 bases aligning to TRBD2. This CDR3 comprises 16 residues. The V gene end was trimmed by 2 bases and the J gene end by 1 base; junction bases not matched to a gene: 1. CDR1 and CDR2 from the germline V gene are MNHEY and SVGAGI. CDR3 DNA: TGTGCCAGCAGTTACGGGACTAGCGGGAGTTCCTACGAGCAGTACTTC. Its protein is CASSYGTSGSSYEQYF.

This clone turned up a few times. The gene calls are TRBV19 and TRBJ2-7, with 7 bases matching TRBD2. CDR1 is LNHDA and CDR2 is SQIVND in the germline V gene (reference sequence). The trim removed 5 bases at V and 4 bases at J, leaving 8 bases unmatched. This CDR3 region has 14 residues. The CDR3 protein is CASSLTGLTYEQYF. DNA for the CDR3: TGTGCCAGTAGTCTGACGGGACTAACATACGAGCAGTACTTC. The full variable domain, rest sourced from reference TRBV19 and TRBJ2-7, is DGGITQSPKYLFRKEGQNVTLSCEQNLNHDAMYWYRQDPGQGLRLIYYSQIVNDFQKGDIAEGYSVSREKKESFPLTVTSAQKNPTAFYLCASSLTGLTYEQYFGPGTRLTVT.

The chain links TRBV5-5 to TRBJ2-1; 9 nucleotides align to TRBD2. The ends lost 0 bases at V and 7 bases at J; junction bases unmatched: 11. The CDR3 spans 17 residues. Germline CDR1 and CDR2: SGHKS and YYEKEE (reference sequence). The CDR3 coding sequence is TGTGCCAGCAGCTTGGACTGGGCGGGGGGGCTGGAAAATGAGCAGTTCTTC. Encoded protein: CASSLDWAGGLENEQFF.

V gene TRBV4-2 combines with J gene TRBJ1-6; D is unresolved. V gave up 1 base and J gave up 0 bases, with 7 bases separating them. This CDR3 is built from 16 residues. In germline, CDR1 is LGHNA, CDR2 YNFKEQ. Written as DNA, the CDR3 is TGTGCCAGCAGCCAAGTAGTCGGCTCCTATAATTCACCCCTCCACTTT. Translated: CASSQVVGSYNSPLHF.

This clone was detected a few times. V and J are TRBV27 and TRBJ2-7, with 10 bases matching TRBD1. This CDR3 has 14 amino acids. J lost 5 bases, V lost 5 bases, and 6 bases had no gene match. Per the germline V gene, CDR1 is MNHEY and CDR2 is SMNVEV (reference sequence). CDR3 loop: CASSPTGQGDEQYF. CDR3 nucleotide sequence: TGTGCCAGCAGTCCGACCGGACAGGGGGACGAGCAGTACTTC.

The gene calls are TRBV12-3 or TRBV12-4 and TRBJ1-1; D is uncertain. This CDR3 spans 13 amino acids. The V and J ends lost 3 bases and 0 bases respectively, with 5 bases between them. The CDR3 reads CASSFTVNTEAFF. In DNA, the CDR3 is TGTGCCAGCAGTTTTACAGTGAACACTGAAGCTTTCTTT.

The gene calls are TRBV30 and TRBJ1-4; D possibly corresponds to TRBD1 (5 bases). From germline, CDR1 is GTSNPN and CDR2 SVGIG (reference sequence). The CDR3 loop spans 14 amino acids. Trimming pared 0 bases from V and 7 bases from J, leaving 12 bases between. Here the CDR3 reads CAWSVGRVGEKLFF. CDR3 nucleotides: TGTGCCTGGAGTGTAGGCAGGGTGGGTGAAAAACTGTTTTTT. The variable domain in full, with the rest retrieved from reference TRBV30 and TRBJ1-4, is SQTIHQWPATLVQPVGSPLSLECTVEGTSNPNLYWYRQAAGRGLQLLFYSVGIGQISSEVPQNLSASRPQDRQFILSSKKLLLSDSGFYLCAWSVGRVGEKLFFGSGTQLSVL.

The genes are TRBV12-3 or TRBV12-4 and TRBJ1-1; no definite D call. The CDR3 is made up of 12 amino acids. Trimming took off 5 bases at V and 13 bases at J, with 17 bases between the two ends. The CDR3 here is CASSPGGEFGFF. CDR3 bases: TGTGCCAGCAGTCCGGGAGGAGAGTTTGGTTTCTTT.

The V and J genes are TRBV30 and TRBJ2-2; 7 nucleotides align to TRBD2. This CDR3 spans 17 amino acids. Germline values: CDR1 GTSNPN, CDR2 SVGIG (reference sequence). With V trimmed by 1 base and J by 9 bases, 17 bases remained unmatched. This CDR3 reads CAWSGASGRGLPRELFF. The DNA of the CDR3 is TGTGCCTGGAGTGGGGCTAGCGGTAGGGGCCTTCCCCGGGAGCTGTTTTTT.

The rearrangement joins TRBV27 to TRBJ2-1; D is undetermined. The germline V gene encodes CDR1 MNHEY and CDR2 SMNVEV (reference sequence). The V end was cut by 3 bases, the J end by 2 bases, with 11 bases between. The CDR3 runs 15 residues. CDR3 loop: CASSLGGVPYNEQFF. CDR3 bases: TGTGCCAGCAGTTTGGGTGGAGTACCCTACAATGAGCAGTTCTTC.

The genes are TRBV11-2 and TRBJ2-7; D gene uncertain. V was shortened by 3 bases and J by 5 bases, with 8 bases between the two germline ends. The CDR3 loop spans 12 amino acids. From germline, CDR1 is SGHAT and CDR2 FQNNGV. The DNA for the CDR3 is TGTGCCAGCAGCTTTACACCAAACGAGCAGTACTTC. As protein: CASSFTPNEQYF.

The chain joins TRBV5-3 to TRBJ1-4; TRBD1 matches at 8 bases. TRBV5-3 is placed among ORFs of uncertain function. The CDR3 totals 13 residues. V trimming: 4 bases; J trimming: 10 bases; junction bases outside the gene matches: 6. In DNA form, the CDR3 reads TGTGCCAGAAGCGTCCAGGGGGCAGGAAAACTGTTTTTT. Translating gives CARSVQGAGKLFF.

The V call is TRBV4-1, the J call TRBJ2-7; TRBD1 might be the D (7 bases). This CDR3 has 15 amino acids. Per germline, CDR1 MGHRA and CDR2 YSYEKL. Trimming stripped 0 bases from V and 2 bases from J, with 11 bases between. The CDR3: CASSQESRGAYEQYF. DNA of the CDR3: TGCGCCAGCAGCCAAGAATCCAGGGGGGCCTACGAGCAGTACTTC.

Comments on this clone: Other DNA sequences from this sample encode an identical CDR3 as well. The rearrangement uses TRBV25-1 and TRBJ2-1, with 7 bases identical to TRBD1. CDR1 and CDR2 from the germline V gene are MGHDK and SYGVNS. There are 16 residues in the CDR3. With 4 bases clipped from V and 0 bases from J, the junction kept 6 bases outside the gene matches. CDR3 protein: CASSGWTGSSYNEQFF. The CDR3 DNA is TGTGCCAGCAGTGGGTGGACAGGTAGCTCCTACAATGAGCAGTTCTTC.

The CDR3 coding sequence is TGTGCCAGCAGCCCGACGGGACAGGGGAACACTGAAGCTTTCTTT. Protein sequence: CASSPTGQGNTEAFF. This chain uses TRBV11-1 with TRBJ1-1; 9 bases align to TRBD1. The CDR3 sequence is 15 residues long. CDR1 and CDR2 from the germline V gene are SGHAT and FQDESV (reference sequence). V shed 5 bases and J 1 base; nucleotides not matched to a gene: 5.

J is TRBJ2-2 and V is TRBV18; possible D gene TRBD2, 6 bases. This CDR3 is built from 14 residues. Trimming left V 3 bases short and J 6 bases short, with 11 bases between. The germline gives CDR1 KGHSH, CDR2 LQKENI. CDR3 nucleotide sequence: TGTGCCAGCTCACCCCCGGGGGTCGCCGGGGAGCTGTTTTTT. It specifies CASSPPGVAGELFF.

This CDR3 is CASSPRSRGETQYF. DNA of the CDR3: TGTGCCAGCAGTCCCAGGTCCAGGGGGGAGACCCAGTACTTC. The chain employs TRBV27 and TRBJ2-5; TRBD1 matches at 7 bases. J gave up 5 bases and V 5 bases, and 8 bases lay outside the gene matches. Germline CDR1 and CDR2: MNHEY and SMNVEV (reference sequence). This CDR3 is 14 amino acids long.

CDR3 amino acids: CATSDSAAAAYNEQFF. DNA of the CDR3: TGTGCCACCAGTGACTCTGCAGCGGCAGCCTACAATGAGCAGTTCTTC. The rearrangement links TRBV24-1 to TRBJ2-1, with D tentatively TRBD2 (5 bases). The V gene's germline CDR1 is KGHDR and CDR2 SFDVKD. This CDR3 contains 16 residues. V was clipped by 4 bases and J by 2 bases, with 14 bases between them.

This chain links TRBV11-2 with TRBJ2-3; D ambiguous. Germline CDR1 is SGHAT and CDR2 is FQNNGV. The CDR3 length is 15 residues. The V end lost 1 base, the J end lost 2 bases, and 10 bases lay between the germline ends. The DNA of the CDR3 is TGTGCCAGCAGCTTAGTACTCTCTAACACAGATACGCAGTATTTT. This gives the protein CASSLVLSNTDTQYF.

V and J are TRBV19 and TRBJ1-1; no clear D. The germline gives CDR1 LNHDA, CDR2 SQIVND (reference sequence). The V end was cut by 1 base, the J end by 3 bases, with 6 bases between. This CDR3 spans 13 amino acids. CDR3 coding DNA: TGTGCCAGTAGTATAGGGAGATACACTGAAGCTTTCTTT. This codes for CASSIGRYTEAFF.

The V gene is TRBV19, the J gene TRBJ1-2; TRBD1 matches at 8 bases. Losses at the gene ends were 6 bases for V and 8 bases for J; bases not matched to a gene: 11. This CDR3 contains 14 residues. From germline, CDR1 is LNHDA and CDR2 SQIVND (reference sequence). CDR3 nucleotides: TGTGCCAGTAGCTATAATGACAGGGGCAAGGGCTACACCTTC. Its protein product is CASSYNDRGKGYTF.

The gene calls are TRBV9 and TRBJ1-3; D is unresolved. Per germline, CDR1 SGDLS and CDR2 YYNGEE. This CDR3 has 15 residues. Trimming removed 0 bases from V and 2 bases from J, with 9 bases in between. In nucleotides, the CDR3 is TGTGCCAGCAGCGTAGGCGAGGGTACTGGAAACACCATATATTTT. It translates to CASSVGEGTGNTIYF. Complete variable domain (other parts from reference TRBV9 and TRBJ1-3): DSGVTQTPKHLITATGQRVTLRCSPRSGDLSVYWYQQSLDQGLQFLIQYYNGEERAKGNILERFSAQQFPDLHSELNLSSLELGDSALYFCASSVGEGTGNTIYFGEGSWLTVV.

This sequence joins TRBV7-9 and TRBJ2-7; 12 nucleotides align to TRBD2. The V segment lost 5 bases and the J segment 4 bases; nucleotides outside the gene matches: 9. The CDR3 contains 16 residues. Germline V gene data show CDR1 as SEHNR and CDR2 as FQNEAQ (reference sequence). CDR3 protein: CASSTRLAGVRYEQYF. In nucleotides, the CDR3 is TGTGCCAGCAGCACCCGACTAGCGGGAGTGAGGTACGAGCAGTACTTC. The whole variable domain, remainder taken from reference TRBV7-9 and TRBJ2-7, is DTGVSQNPRHKITKRGQNVTFRCDPISEHNRLYWYRQTLGQGPEFLTYFQNEAQLEKSRLLSDRFSAERPKGSFSTLEIQRTEQGDSAMYLCASSTRLAGVRYEQYFGPGTRLTVT.

The CDR3: CASMTGTYEQYF. The DNA for the CDR3 is TGTGCCAGCATGACAGGGACCTACGAGCAGTACTTC. V gene TRBV2 combines with J gene TRBJ2-7, with 7 positions matching TRBD1. Looked up from germline, CDR1 is SNHLY and CDR2 is FYNNEI. There are 12 residues in the CDR3. The J segment lost 2 bases and the V segment lost 7 bases, leaving 2 bases of the junction unmatched.

The chain employs TRBV5-4 and TRBJ1-1, with D possibly being TRBD1 (5 bases). CDR1 and CDR2 from the germline V gene are SGHNT and YYREEE (reference sequence). Trimming took off 0 bases at V and 2 bases at J, with 8 bases between the two ends. This CDR3 comprises 14 residues. This CDR3 is CASSLAGINTEAFF. CDR3 in DNA: TGTGCCAGCAGCTTGGCAGGGATCAACACTGAAGCTTTCTTT.

This clone was found a few times. The genes are TRBV2 and TRBJ1-6; 7 bases match TRBD1. The V and J ends lost 5 bases and 4 bases, in that order; junction bases with no gene match: 5. CDR3 length: 15 amino acids. Per germline, CDR1 SNHLY and CDR2 FYNNEI. The CDR3 is CASSRGRIYNSPLHF. The CDR3 nucleotides are TGTGCCAGCAGTAGGGGGCGTATTTATAATTCACCCCTCCACTTT.

V usage is TRBV27 and J usage is TRBJ2-2, with no clear D. V lost 6 bases and J lost 1, with 12 bases in between. The CDR3 length is 15 residues. Germline V gene data show CDR1 as MNHEY and CDR2 as SMNVEV (reference sequence). CDR3 region: CASSPSHGNTGELFF. The DNA of the CDR3 is TGTGCCAGCAGCCCTAGTCATGGGAACACCGGGGAGCTGTTTTTT.